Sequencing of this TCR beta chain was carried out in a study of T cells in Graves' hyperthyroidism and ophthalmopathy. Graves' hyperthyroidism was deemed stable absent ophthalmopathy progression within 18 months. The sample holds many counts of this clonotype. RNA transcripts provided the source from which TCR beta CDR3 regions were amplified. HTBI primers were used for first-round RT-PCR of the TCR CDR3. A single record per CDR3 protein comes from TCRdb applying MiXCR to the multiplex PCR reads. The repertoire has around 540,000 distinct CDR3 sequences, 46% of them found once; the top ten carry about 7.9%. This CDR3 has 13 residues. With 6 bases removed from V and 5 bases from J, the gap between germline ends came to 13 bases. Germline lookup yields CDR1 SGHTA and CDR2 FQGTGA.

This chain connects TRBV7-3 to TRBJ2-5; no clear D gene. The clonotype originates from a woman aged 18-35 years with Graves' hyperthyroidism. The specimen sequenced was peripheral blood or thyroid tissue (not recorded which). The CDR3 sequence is CASSPDRWETQYF. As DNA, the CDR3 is TGTGCCAGCAGTCCCGACCGGTGGGAGACCCAGTACTTC.